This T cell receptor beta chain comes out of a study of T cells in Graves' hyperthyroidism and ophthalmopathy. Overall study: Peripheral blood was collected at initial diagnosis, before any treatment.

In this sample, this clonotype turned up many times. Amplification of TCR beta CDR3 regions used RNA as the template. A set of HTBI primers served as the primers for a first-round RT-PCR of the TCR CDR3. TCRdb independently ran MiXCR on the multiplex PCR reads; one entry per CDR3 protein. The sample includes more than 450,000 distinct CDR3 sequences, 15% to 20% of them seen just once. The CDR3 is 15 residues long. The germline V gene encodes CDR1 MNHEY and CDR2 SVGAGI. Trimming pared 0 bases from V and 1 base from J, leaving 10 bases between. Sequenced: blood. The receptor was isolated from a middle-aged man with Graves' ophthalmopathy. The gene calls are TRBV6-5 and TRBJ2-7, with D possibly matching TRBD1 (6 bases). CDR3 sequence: CASSYSTQGSYEQYF. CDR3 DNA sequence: TGTGCCAGCAGTTACTCGACCCAGGGGTCCTACGAGCAGTACTTC.